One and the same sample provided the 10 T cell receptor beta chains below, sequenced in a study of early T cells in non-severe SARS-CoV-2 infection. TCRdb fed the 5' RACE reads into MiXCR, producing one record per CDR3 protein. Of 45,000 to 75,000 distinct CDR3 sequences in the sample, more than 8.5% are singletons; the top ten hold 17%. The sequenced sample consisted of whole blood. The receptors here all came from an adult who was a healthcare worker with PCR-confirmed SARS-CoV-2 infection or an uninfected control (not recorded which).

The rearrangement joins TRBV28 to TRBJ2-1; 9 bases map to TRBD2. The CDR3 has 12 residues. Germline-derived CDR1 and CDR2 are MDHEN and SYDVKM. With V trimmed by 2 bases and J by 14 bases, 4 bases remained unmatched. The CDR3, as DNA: TGTGCCAGCAGTTTAGGCCAGCGGGAGGAGTTCTTC. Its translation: CASSLGQREEFF.

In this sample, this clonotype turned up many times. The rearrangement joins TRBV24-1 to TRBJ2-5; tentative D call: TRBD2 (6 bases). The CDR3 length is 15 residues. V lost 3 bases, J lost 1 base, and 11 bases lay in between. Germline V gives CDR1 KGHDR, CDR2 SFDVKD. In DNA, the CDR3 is TGTGCCACCAGTGATGCGGGACGGCGCCAAGAGACCCAGTACTTC. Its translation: CATSDAGRRQETQYF.

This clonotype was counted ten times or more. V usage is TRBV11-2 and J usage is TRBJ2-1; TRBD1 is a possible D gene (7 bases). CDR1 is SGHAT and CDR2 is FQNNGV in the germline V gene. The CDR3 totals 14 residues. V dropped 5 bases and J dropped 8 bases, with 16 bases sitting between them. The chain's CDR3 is CASSVEGAGDEQFF. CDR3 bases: TGTGCCAGCAGCGTGGAGGGGGCTGGCGATGAGCAGTTCTTC.

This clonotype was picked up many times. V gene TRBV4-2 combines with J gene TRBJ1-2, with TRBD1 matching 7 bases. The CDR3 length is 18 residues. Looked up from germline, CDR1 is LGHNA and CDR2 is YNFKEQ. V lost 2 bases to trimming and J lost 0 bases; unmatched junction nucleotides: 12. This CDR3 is CASSQRDDRAPANYGYTF. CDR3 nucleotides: TGTGCCAGCAGCCAAAGAGATGACAGGGCCCCTGCTAACTATGGCTACACCTTC.

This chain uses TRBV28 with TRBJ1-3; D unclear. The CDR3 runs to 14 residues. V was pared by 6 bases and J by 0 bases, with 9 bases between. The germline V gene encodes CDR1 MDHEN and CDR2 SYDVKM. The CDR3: CASRWGNSGNTIYF. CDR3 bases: TGTGCCAGCAGATGGGGTAACTCTGGAAACACCATATATTTT.

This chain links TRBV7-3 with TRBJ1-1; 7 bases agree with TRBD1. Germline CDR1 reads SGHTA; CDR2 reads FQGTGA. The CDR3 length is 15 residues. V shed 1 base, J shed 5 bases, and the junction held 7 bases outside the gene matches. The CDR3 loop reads CASSLSIGGLTEAFF. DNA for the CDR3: TGTGCCAGCAGCTTAAGTATAGGGGGCCTAACTGAAGCTTTCTTT.

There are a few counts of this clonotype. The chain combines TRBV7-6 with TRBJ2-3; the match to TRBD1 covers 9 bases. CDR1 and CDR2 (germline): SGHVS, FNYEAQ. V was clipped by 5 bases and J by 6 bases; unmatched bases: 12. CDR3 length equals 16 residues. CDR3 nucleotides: TGTGCCAGCAGCCCGGCCGGAGGACAGGGGAGGGATACGCAGTATTTT. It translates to CASSPAGGQGRDTQYF.

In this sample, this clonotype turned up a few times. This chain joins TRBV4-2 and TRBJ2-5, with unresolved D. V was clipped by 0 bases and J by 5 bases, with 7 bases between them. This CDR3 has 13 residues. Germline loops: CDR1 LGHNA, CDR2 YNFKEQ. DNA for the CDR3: TGTGCCAGCAGCCAAGATCAGACGGAGACCCAGTACTTC. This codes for CASSQDQTETQYF.

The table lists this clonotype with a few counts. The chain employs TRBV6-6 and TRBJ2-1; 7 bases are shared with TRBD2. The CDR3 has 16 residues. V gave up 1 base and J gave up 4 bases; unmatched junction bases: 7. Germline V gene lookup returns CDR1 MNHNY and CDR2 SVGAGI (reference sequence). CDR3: CASSYFAGVHYNEQFF. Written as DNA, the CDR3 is TGTGCCAGCAGTTACTTTGCGGGAGTCCATTACAATGAGCAGTTCTTC.

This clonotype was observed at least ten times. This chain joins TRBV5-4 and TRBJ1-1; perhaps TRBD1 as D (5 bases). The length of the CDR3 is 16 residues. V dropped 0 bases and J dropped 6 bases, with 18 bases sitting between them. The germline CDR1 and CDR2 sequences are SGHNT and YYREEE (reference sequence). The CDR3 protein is CASSLALSGRSAEAFF. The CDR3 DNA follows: TGTGCCAGCAGCTTGGCCTTATCAGGGAGATCGGCTGAAGCTTTCTTT.